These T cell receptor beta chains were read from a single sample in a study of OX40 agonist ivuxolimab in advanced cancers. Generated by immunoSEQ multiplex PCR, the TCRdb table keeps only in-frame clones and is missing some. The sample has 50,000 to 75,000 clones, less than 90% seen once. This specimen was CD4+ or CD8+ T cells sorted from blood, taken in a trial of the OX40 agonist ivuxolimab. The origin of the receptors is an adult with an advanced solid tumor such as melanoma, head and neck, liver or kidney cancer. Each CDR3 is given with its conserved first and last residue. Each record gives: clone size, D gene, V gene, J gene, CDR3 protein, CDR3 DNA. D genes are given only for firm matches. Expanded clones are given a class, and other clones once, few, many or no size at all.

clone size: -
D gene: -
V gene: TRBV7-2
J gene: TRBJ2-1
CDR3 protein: CASSLLGDEQFF
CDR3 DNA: TGTGCCAGCAGCTTACTTGGCGATGAGCAGTTCTTC

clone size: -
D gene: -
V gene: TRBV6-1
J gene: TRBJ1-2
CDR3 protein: CASSAGSLPSGGYTF
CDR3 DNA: TGTGCCAGCAGCGCTGGGTCCCTTCCTTCTGGTGGCTACACCTTC

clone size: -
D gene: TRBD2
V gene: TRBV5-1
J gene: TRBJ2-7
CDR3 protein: CASSLLAGGYEQYF
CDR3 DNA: TGCGCCAGCAGCTTGCTAGCGGGAGGGTACGAGCAGTACTTC

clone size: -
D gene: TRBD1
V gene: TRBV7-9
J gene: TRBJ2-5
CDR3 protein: CASSLGTGGIETQYF
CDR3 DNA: TGTGCCAGCAGCCTGGGGACAGGGGGCATTGAGACCCAGTACTTC

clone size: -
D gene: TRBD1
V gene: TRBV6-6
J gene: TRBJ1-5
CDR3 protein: CASRTGTGAYQPQHF
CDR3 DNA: TGTGCCAGCAGAACCGGGACAGGGGCTTATCAGCCCCAGCATTTT

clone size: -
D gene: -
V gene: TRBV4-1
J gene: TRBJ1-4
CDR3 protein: CASSQGQSTEKLFF
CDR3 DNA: TGCGCCAGCAGCCAAGGCCAGAGTACTGAAAAACTGTTTTTT

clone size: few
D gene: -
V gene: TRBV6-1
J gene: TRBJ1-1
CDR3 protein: CASSEFGGPEAFF
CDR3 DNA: TGTGCCAGCAGTGAATTCGGGGGCCCTGAAGCTTTCTTT

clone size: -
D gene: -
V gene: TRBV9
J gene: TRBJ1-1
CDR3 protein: CASSVDPTAEAFF
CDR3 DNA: TGTGCCAGCAGCGTAGATCCCACCGCTGAAGCTTTCTTT

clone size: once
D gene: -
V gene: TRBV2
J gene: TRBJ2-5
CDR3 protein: CASSEVLLAASTQYF
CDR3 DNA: TGTGCCAGCAGTGAGGTGCTCCTTGCTGCTTCGACCCAGTACTTC

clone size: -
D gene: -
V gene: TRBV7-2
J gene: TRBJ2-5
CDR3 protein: CASSLAASYQETQYF
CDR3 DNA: TGTGCCAGCAGCTTAGCGGCGTCGTACCAAGAGACCCAGTACTTC

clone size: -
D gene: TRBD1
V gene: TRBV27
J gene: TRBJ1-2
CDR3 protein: CASSFRTGQGYTF
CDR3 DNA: TGTGCCAGCAGTTTTCGGACAGGGCAAGGCTACACCTTC

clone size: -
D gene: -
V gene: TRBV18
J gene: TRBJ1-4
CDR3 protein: CASSPPGALEKLFF
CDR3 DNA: TGTGCCAGCTCACCACCGGGTGCCCTTGAAAAACTGTTTTTT

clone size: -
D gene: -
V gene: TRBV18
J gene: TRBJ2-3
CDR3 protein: CASSKDPTPPDTQYF
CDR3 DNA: TGTGCCAGCTCAAAGGACCCCACACCCCCAGATACGCAGTATTTT

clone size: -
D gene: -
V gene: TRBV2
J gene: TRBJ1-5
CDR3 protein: CASNRRGNDQPQHF
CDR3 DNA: TGTGCCAGCAACCGGCGGGGAAATGATCAGCCCCAGCATTTT

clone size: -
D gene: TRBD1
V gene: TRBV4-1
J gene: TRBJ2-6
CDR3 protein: CASSQDKNRGQVTGANVLTF
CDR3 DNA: TGCGCCAGCAGCCAAGATAAAAACAGGGGGCAAGTAACTGGGGCCAACGTCCTGACTTTC

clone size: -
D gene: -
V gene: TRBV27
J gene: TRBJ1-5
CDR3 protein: CASSLSKGDQPQHF
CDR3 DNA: TGTGCCAGCAGTTTATCGAAAGGGGATCAGCCCCAGCATTTT

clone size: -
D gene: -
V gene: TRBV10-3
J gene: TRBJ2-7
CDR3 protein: CAISDPGGAYEQYF
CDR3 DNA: TGTGCCATCAGTGACCCAGGGGGGGCCTACGAGCAGTACTTC

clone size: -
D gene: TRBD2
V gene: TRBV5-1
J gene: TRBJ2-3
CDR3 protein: CASSLALAGYTDTQYF
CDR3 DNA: TGCGCCAGCAGCTTGGCCCTAGCGGGTTACACAGATACGCAGTATTTT

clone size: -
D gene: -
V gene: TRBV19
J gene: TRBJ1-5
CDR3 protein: CASSIRGTPGAYQPQHF
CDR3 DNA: TGTGCCAGTAGTATCCGGGGAACGCCAGGGGCATATCAGCCCCAGCATTTT

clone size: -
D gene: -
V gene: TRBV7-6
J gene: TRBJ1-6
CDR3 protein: CASSLGTENSPLHF
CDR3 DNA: TGTGCCAGCAGCTTAGGGACAGAAAATTCACCCCTCCACTTT

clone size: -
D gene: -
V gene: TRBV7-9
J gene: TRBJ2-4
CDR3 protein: CASSLGQGVDKNIQYF
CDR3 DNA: TGTGCCAGCAGCTTAGGGCAGGGAGTTGACAAAAACATTCAGTACTTC